This entry lists 26 T cell receptor beta chains sequenced from one sample in a study of cytomegalovirus exposure and HLA in healthy donors. 60 Vbeta and 13 Jbeta primers were used in PCR. Sequencing was performed with immunoSEQ multiplex PCR; in TCRdb, only in-frame clones are kept and a portion is missing. The sample yields 99,000 or so clones, about 79% seen once. Sequencing was done on a sample of PBMCs. These receptors originate from a male donor in good health and CMV-seropositive.

Only a few counts were recorded for this clone. J is TRBJ2-2 and V is TRBV30; a weak D match, TRBD1 (6 bases). The V gene's germline CDR1 is GTSNPN and CDR2 SVGIG (reference sequence). V lost 2 bases and J 1 base, leaving 11 bases between the germline ends. This CDR3 is 15 amino acids long. Here the CDR3 DNA reads TGTGCCTGGAGTTCAGGGGCGTTGAACACCGGGGAGCTGTTTTTT. Amino acids: CAWSSGALNTGELFF. Together with reference TRBV30 and TRBJ2-2, the CDR3 gives the full variable domain: SQTIHQWPATLVQPVGSPLSLECTVEGTSNPNLYWYRQAAGRGLQLLFYSVGIGQISSEVPQNLSASRPQDRQFILSSKKLLLSDSGFYLCAWSSGALNTGELFFGEGSRLTVL.

The chain has TRBV6-5 and TRBJ2-7; 12 nucleotides agree with TRBD1. CDR1 is MNHEY and CDR2 is SVGAGI in the germline V gene. This CDR3 has 15 residues. The trim removed 4 bases at V and 6 bases at J, leaving 7 bases unmatched. The CDR3 spells CASSSPGTGGSEQYF. CDR3 DNA: TGTGCCAGCAGTTCCCCCGGGACAGGGGGCAGCGAGCAGTACTTC.

V is TRBV15 and J is TRBJ1-2, with D unclear. Germline-derived CDR1 and CDR2 are LNHNV and YYDKDF (reference sequence). The CDR3 is 14 residues long. Deletions cut 1 base from V and 4 bases from J, with 10 bases between. As DNA, the CDR3 is TGTGCCACCAGCAGAGTAGGAGTGGGCTATGGCTACACCTTC. This sequence encodes CATSRVGVGYGYTF.

V and J are TRBV7-3 and TRBJ1-1; 9 bases map to TRBD1. The CDR3 runs 14 residues. Germline assignment: CDR1 SGHTA and CDR2 FQGTGA. V was pared by 4 bases and J by 5 bases, with 5 bases of the junction left unmatched. The CDR3 bases are TGTGCCAGCAGCTCCGGACAGGGGAGGACTGAAGCTTTCTTT. Translation gives CASSSGQGRTEAFF.

This clone was seen a single time. The chain has TRBV2 and TRBJ1-2; no definite D call. The CDR3 contains 12 residues. Germline-derived CDR1 and CDR2 are SNHLY and FYNNEI. V was shortened by 10 bases and J by 7 bases, with 16 bases between the two germline ends. This CDR3 is CAISLTLLGYTF. The CDR3 coding sequence is TGTGCCATCTCCCTCACATTGCTTGGCTACACCTTC.

The chain employs TRBV5-4 and TRBJ1-2; maybe TRBD1 (5 bases). Trimming pared 0 bases from V and 5 bases from J, leaving 14 bases between. The germline CDR1 and CDR2 sequences are SGHNT and YYREEE (reference sequence). The CDR3 extends over 15 amino acids. Here the CDR3 DNA reads TGTGCCAGCAGCTTGGGTGTCGCAGGGCAATATGGCTACACCTTC. Protein product: CASSLGVAGQYGYTF.

The chain combines TRBV25-1 with TRBJ1-4; D unclear. V was shortened by 5 bases and J by 4 bases, with 11 bases between the two germline ends. Germline V gene lookup returns CDR1 MGHDK and CDR2 SYGVNS. The CDR3 sequence is 14 residues long. The CDR3 loop reads CASSREGFNEKLFF. As DNA, the CDR3 is TGTGCCAGCAGTCGTGAGGGATTTAATGAAAAACTGTTTTTT.

This clone appeared a few times. The chain links TRBV30 to TRBJ1-1, with 7 positions matching TRBD1. The CDR3 is 14 amino acids. Germline assignment: CDR1 GTSNPN and CDR2 SVGIG (reference sequence). V was clipped by 3 bases and J by 5 bases; unmatched bases: 9. CDR3 region: CAWRTSGGRTEAFF. The CDR3 DNA reads TGTGCCTGGAGGACCTCAGGGGGGAGGACTGAAGCTTTCTTT.

This clone was picked up one time. This chain joins TRBV5-1 and TRBJ2-5, with D maybe TRBD2 (6 bases). The CDR3 consists of 15 residues. V dropped 4 bases and J dropped 5 bases, with 18 bases sitting between them. Germline lookup yields CDR1 SGHRS and CDR2 YFSETQ. DNA of the CDR3: TGCGCCAGCAGCCTCGAAAGAGGCGGAGGGGAGACCCAGTACTTC. Translation: CASSLERGGGETQYF.

This clone was picked up one time. The CDR3 nucleotides read TGCGCCAGCAGCGCGACAGGGAACTATGGCTACACCTTC. Translation: CASSATGNYGYTF. V gene TRBV23-1 combines with J gene TRBJ1-2; 7 positions match TRBD1. TRBV23-1 is given ORF status, its function remaining uncertain. CDR3 length: 13 amino acids. With 6 bases clipped from V and 2 bases from J, the junction kept 3 bases outside the gene matches.

The CDR3 coding sequence is TGTGCCAGCAGCCAAGATGGGAGGACAGGGAGGGTTAATGAAAAACTGTTTTTT. Translating it yields CASSQDGRTGRVNEKLFF. The chain is built from TRBV4-2 and TRBJ1-4, with 8 bases aligning to TRBD1. CDR1 and CDR2 from the germline V gene are LGHNA and YNFKEQ. The V gene end was trimmed by 0 bases and the J gene end by 4 bases; junction bases not matched to a gene: 10. The length of the CDR3 is 18 residues.

J is TRBJ1-5 and V is TRBV30; D remains unclear. V dropped 1 base and J dropped 2 bases, with 21 bases sitting between them. CDR1 and CDR2 from the germline V gene are GTSNPN and SVGIG (reference sequence). The CDR3 totals 18 residues. CDR3 sequence reads: CAWSGGEIDSGGNQPQHF. CDR3 in DNA: TGTGCCTGGAGTGGAGGAGAGATAGACTCCGGAGGCAATCAGCCCCAGCATTTT.

This clone showed up just a few times. The chain recombines TRBV5-1 with TRBJ1-5, with TRBD1 as a possible D gene (6 bases). The germline V gene has CDR1 SGHRS and CDR2 YFSETQ. Trimming stripped 3 bases from V and 6 bases from J, with 10 bases between. This CDR3 has 13 amino acids. The CDR3 sequence: CASSSTGSQPQHF. The CDR3 DNA reads TGCGCCAGCAGCTCAACAGGGAGTCAGCCCCAGCATTTT.

The V call is TRBV19, the J call TRBJ1-2, with D unresolved. The germline CDR1 and CDR2 sequences are LNHDA and SQIVND (reference sequence). The CDR3 is 14 amino acids. The V end lost 1 base, the J end lost 4 bases, and 10 bases lay between the germline ends. CDR3: CASSIGGYRYGYTF. The CDR3 coding sequence is TGTGCCAGTAGTATAGGAGGGTACCGCTATGGCTACACCTTC. The whole variable domain, filled in from reference TRBV19 and TRBJ1-2, reads DGGITQSPKYLFRKEGQNVTLSCEQNLNHDAMYWYRQDPGQGLRLIYYSQIVNDFQKGDIAEGYSVSREKKESFPLTVTSAQKNPTAFYLCASSIGGYRYGYTFGSGTRLTVV.

The chain joins TRBV2 to TRBJ2-5, with D unresolved. This CDR3 region has 14 residues. The germline V gene has CDR1 SNHLY and CDR2 FYNNEI. Trimming took 6 bases from V and 5 from J, leaving 16 bases between them. The CDR3 nucleotides are TGTGCCAGCAGCCTCGCCCGCGGTGGCGAGACCCAGTACTTC. Translating gives CASSLARGGETQYF.

This rearrangement joins TRBV6-5 to TRBJ1-2, with D possibly matching TRBD1 (5 bases). In germline, CDR1 is MNHEY, CDR2 SVGAGI. Trimming cost V 2 bases and J 2 bases, with 9 bases left between them. This CDR3 comprises 14 residues. The CDR3 coding sequence is TGTGCCAGCAGTTACGGAAAGGGGAACTATGGCTACACCTTC. As protein: CASSYGKGNYGYTF.

The gene calls are TRBV7-2 and TRBJ2-7; 12 bases align to TRBD2. V lost 8 bases and J lost 2; bases outside the gene matches: 7. The CDR3 totals 15 residues. Germline V lookup: CDR1 SGHTA, CDR2 FQGNSA. Here the CDR3 DNA reads TGTGCCAGCGCCAGGACTAGCGGGGAGGCCTACGAGCAGTACTTC. Translation: CASARTSGEAYEQYF.

The DNA of the CDR3 is TGCGCCAGCAGCCAAGACTCCTTCGCCTACCGGACTGAAGCTTTCTTT. Translated, it gives CASSQDSFAYRTEAFF. This chain uses TRBV4-3 with TRBJ1-1; D is ambiguous. The germline V and J ends were trimmed by 0 bases and 5 bases, with 16 bases remaining between them. CDR1 is LGHNA, CDR2 YSLEER, per germline. There are 16 residues in the CDR3.

This clone was detected only once. The chain combines TRBV5-1 with TRBJ2-5; 10 bases fit TRBD2. The CDR3 extends over 15 amino acids. V shed 3 bases, J shed 5 bases, and the junction held 7 bases outside the gene matches. From germline, CDR1 is SGHRS and CDR2 YFSETQ. The CDR3 spells CASSSSGGVGETQYF. The CDR3 nucleotides are TGCGCCAGCAGCTCGAGCGGGGGGGTAGGGGAGACCCAGTACTTC.

V and J are TRBV5-1 and TRBJ2-3; 8 nucleotides align to TRBD2. The CDR3 is 16 residues long. V shed 4 bases, J shed 2 bases, and the junction held 9 bases outside the gene matches. Germline V CDR1 and CDR2: SGHRS, YFSETQ. The CDR3 nucleotides read TGCGCCAGCAGCGGGCCAACTAGCGGACTCACAGATACGCAGTATTTT. Its protein is CASSGPTSGLTDTQYF. The variable domain in full, completed from reference TRBV5-1 and TRBJ2-3, reads KAGVTQTPRYLIKTRGQQVTLSCSPISGHRSVSWYQQTPGQGLQFLFEYFSETQRNKGNFPGRFSGRQFSNSRSEMNVSTLELGDSALYLCASSGPTSGLTDTQYFGPGTRLTVL.

The chain is built from TRBV9 and TRBJ2-3; 9 bases fit TRBD2. This CDR3 has 16 residues. The junction had 3 bases not matched to a gene; V was cut back by 0 bases and J by 1 base. Germline V CDR1 and CDR2: SGDLS, YYNGEE. CDR3 nucleotide sequence: TGTGCCAGCAGCGTAGCTCCTAGCGGGGGCACAGATACGCAGTATTTT. Protein sequence: CASSVAPSGGTDTQYF.

This rearrangement joins TRBV6-5 to TRBJ2-3, with TRBD1 identical over 7 bases. The CDR3 extends over 16 amino acids. Germline CDR1 reads MNHEY; CDR2 reads SVGAGI. V lost 2 bases to trimming and J lost 4 bases; unmatched junction nucleotides: 9. The CDR3 DNA follows: TGTGCCAGCAGTTACGACCCGAACAGGGGTGCAGATACGCAGTATTTT. It yields the protein CASSYDPNRGADTQYF.

The V gene is TRBV5-1, the J gene TRBJ1-1; TRBD1 is a possible D gene (6 bases). V was shortened by 2 bases and J by 0 bases, with 20 bases between the two germline ends. CDR3 length: 18 amino acids. Per the germline V gene, CDR1 is SGHRS and CDR2 is YFSETQ. The CDR3 here is CASSLAQQGSRVNTEAFF. The CDR3 DNA reads as TGCGCCAGCAGCTTAGCTCAACAGGGAAGTAGAGTGAACACTGAAGCTTTCTTT.

V gene TRBV5-4 combines with J gene TRBJ1-6; D is uncertain. Germline V gene sequence: CDR1 SGHNT, CDR2 YYREEE (reference sequence). Trimming removed 0 bases from V and 0 bases from J, with 7 bases in between. CDR3 length: 16 residues. CDR3 region: CASSLGASSYNSPLHF. DNA of the CDR3: TGTGCCAGCAGCTTGGGGGCGAGCTCCTATAATTCACCCCTCCACTTT.

The chain joins TRBV12-5 to TRBJ1-2, with 8 bases lining up with TRBD1. Germline V gene lookup returns CDR1 LGHNT and CDR2 FRNRAP. The CDR3 contains 15 residues. J lost 7 bases, V lost 0 bases, and 7 bases had no gene match. For the CDR3, the DNA is TGTGCTAGTGGTTTGGTGCCGACAGGGGAGGGTGGCTACACCTTC. This codes for CASGLVPTGEGGYTF.

The chain is built from TRBV25-1 and TRBJ1-6; D may be TRBD1 (5 bases). This CDR3 has 15 amino acids. Trimming pared 4 bases from V and 3 bases from J, leaving 10 bases between. The V gene's germline CDR1 is MGHDK and CDR2 SYGVNS. The CDR3: CASSVSRDYNSPLHF. CDR3 coding DNA: TGTGCCAGCAGTGTTTCCAGGGACTATAATTCACCCCTCCACTTT.